These 30 T cell receptor beta chains originate from one sample sequenced in a study of breast tumors, draining lymph nodes, adjacent tissues. Axillary draining lymph nodes of breast cancer patients supplied the node samples. TCRdb re-called the multiplex PCR reads with MiXCR, one entry per CDR3 protein. The top ten clones hold about 1.4% of a sample with 200,000 to 250,000 distinct CDR3 sequences, approximately 30% of them seen once. Sequenced sample: axillary lymph node tissue. The receptor source for this set is a female donor with breast cancer. Some clones in this sample may be carry-over from other donors' samples.

As regards this clonotype: This sequence may be a read error, since a much larger clone differs from it by one base. The gene calls are TRBV11-3 and TRBJ2-1; the D gene is possibly TRBD2 (5 bases). The CDR3 totals 15 residues. Germline loops: CDR1 SGHNT, CDR2 YENEEA. The CDR3 DNA sequence: TGTGCCAGCAGCTTAGCACCGGGAACCTACAATGAGCGGTTCTTC. Translation: CASSLAPGTYNERFF.

Comment on this clonotype: The DNA is left out, because the CDR3 cannot be placed on it with certainty; the CDR3 is given as TCRdb lists it. The CDR3 region is CASSLGVAGGTRYF. J is TRBJ2-5 and V is TRBV7-2; whether TRBD2, the table's D call, matches the DNA was not checked. Germline V gives CDR1 SGHTA, CDR2 FQGNSA. The CDR3 totals 14 residues, both ends included.

This clonotype has ten or more counts. This sequence joins TRBV3-1 and TRBJ2-1; a possible D gene is TRBD1 (5 bases). The V gene's germline CDR1 is LGHDT and CDR2 YNNKEL (reference sequence). With 1 base removed from V and 9 bases from J, the gap between germline ends came to 10 bases. The CDR3 is made up of 13 amino acids. The CDR3, as DNA: TGTGCCAGCAGCCAAGGACAGCTTAGTGAGCAGTTCTTC. It codes for CASSQGQLSEQFF.

Points on this clonotype: Since a much larger clone is just one base distant, this may be a read error. The chain uses TRBV28 and TRBJ1-3; D remains ambiguous. The germline V gene encodes CDR1 MDHEN and CDR2 SYDVKM. This CDR3 is 12 amino acids long. In DNA form, the CDR3 reads TGTGCCAGCGCGATCTCTGGAAGCACCATATATTTT. Translated: CASAISGSTIYF.

This sequence joins TRBV15 and TRBJ2-5; maybe TRBD1 (5 bases). The CDR3 covers 12 residues. V lost 0 bases and J 7 bases, leaving 6 bases between the germline ends. CDR1 and CDR2 from the germline V gene are LNHNV and YYDKDF (reference sequence). CDR3 coding DNA: TGTGCCACCAGCAGAGAAAGGGGGACCCAGTACTTC. Protein: CATSRERGTQYF.

This clonotype was recorded at least ten times. The genes are TRBV24-1 and TRBJ2-5, with 10 bases identical to TRBD1. This CDR3 spans 16 amino acids. V gave up 3 bases and J gave up 2 bases; unmatched junction bases: 5. CDR1 KGHDR and CDR2 SFDVKD come from the germline V gene. The CDR3 DNA follows: TGTGCCACCAGTGATCCGACGGGACAGGGGCAAGAGACCCAGTACTTC. Translated, it gives CATSDPTGQGQETQYF.

This chain links TRBV24-1 with TRBJ1-1; tentatively, D is TRBD1 (5 bases). CDR1 is KGHDR, CDR2 SFDVKD, per germline. The V and J ends lost 4 bases and 3 bases respectively, with 8 bases between them. This CDR3 spans 13 amino acids. The CDR3 sequence is CATSDQGDTEAFF. CDR3 sequence (DNA): TGTGCCACCAGTGACCAGGGTGACACTGAAGCTTTCTTT.

With regard to this clonotype: Germline and junction disagree at one end, which may indicate a read error. The CDR3 coding sequence is TGTGCCAGCAGTGACTCGACTACAGCCCCAGGTACGCAGTATTTT. This codes for CASSDSTTAPGTQYF. The V and J genes are TRBV6-5 and TRBJ2-3, with a possible D match to TRBD2 (5 bases). CDR3 size: 15 residues. The V gene's germline CDR1 is MNHEY and CDR2 SVGAGI.

At least ten counts were recorded for this clonotype. This sequence joins TRBV5-1 and TRBJ1-2, with TRBD1 matching 8 bases. The V and J ends lost 5 bases and 8 bases, in that order; junction bases with no gene match: 8. The germline CDR1 and CDR2 sequences are SGHRS and YFSETQ. The CDR3 is 13 residues long. The CDR3 DNA reads TGCGCCAGCAGTTTGACAGGGGCGATGGGCTACACCTTC. It encodes CASSLTGAMGYTF.

In its sample, this clonotype was seen a few times. CDR3 sequence: CAWSTDYNEQFF. The CDR3 region has the DNA TGTGCCTGGAGTACAGATTACAATGAGCAGTTCTTC. The V gene is TRBV30, the J gene TRBJ2-1; D unclear. Trimming shortened V by 2 bases and J by 4 bases, and 6 bases separated the two germline ends. The germline gives CDR1 GTSNPN, CDR2 SVGIG (reference sequence). CDR3 length: 12 amino acids.

The chain has TRBV15 and TRBJ1-5, with D hard to call. The V gene lost 1 base and the J gene lost 11 bases, with 21 bases spanning the gap. CDR3 length: 16 amino acids. Germline assignment: CDR1 LNHNV and CDR2 YYDKDF (reference sequence). This CDR3 is CATSRVLAGAGETQHF. The CDR3 DNA is TGTGCCACCAGCAGAGTGCTAGCGGGAGCCGGTGAGACCCAGCATTTT.

This clonotype occurred many times. The CDR3 region is CASSTSGSTDTQYF. The CDR3 DNA sequence: TGTGCCAGTAGTACTAGCGGGAGCACAGATACGCAGTATTTT. The chain joins TRBV19 to TRBJ2-3; 8 bases are shared with TRBD2. The CDR3 extends over 14 amino acids. Germline loops: CDR1 LNHDA, CDR2 SQIVND (reference sequence). The junction had 0 bases not matched to a gene; V was cut back by 4 bases and J by 0 bases.

This clonotype was counted at least ten times. The chain uses TRBV20-1 and TRBJ2-1; tentatively, D is TRBD2 (5 bases). The germline CDR1 and CDR2 sequences are DFQATT and SNEGSKA (reference sequence). The CDR3 runs 14 residues. Trimming removed 5 bases at V and 6 bases at J, with 17 bases between. In nucleotides, the CDR3 is TGCAGTGCTCCTTTTGGACTGATGAGCAATGAGCAGTTCTTC. Amino acid sequence: CSAPFGLMSNEQFF.

The gene calls are TRBV29-1 and TRBJ2-1; D is possibly TRBD2 (5 bases). Germline loops: CDR1 SQVTM, CDR2 ANQGSEA. This CDR3 spans 11 amino acids. V dropped 7 bases and J dropped 3 bases, with 7 bases sitting between them. CDR3 residues: CSESGYNEQFF. The CDR3 DNA follows: TGCAGCGAGAGCGGCTACAATGAGCAGTTCTTC.

This clonotype was counted only a few times. This may come from a read error, since a much larger clone is one base off. The rearrangement joins TRBV11-2 to TRBJ2-2; TRBD1 matches at 9 bases. This CDR3 region has 17 residues. Germline CDR1 and CDR2: SGHAT and FQNNGV. The CDR3 DNA follows: TGTGCCAGCAGCTCTTACAGGGGGCGAAAGAACACCGGGGAGCTGCTTTTT. It encodes CASSSYRGRKNTGELLF.

The count of this clonotype is one. The conserved final phenylalanine or tryptophan is absent from the CDR3, which likely points to a read error. The J gene is TRBJ2-3, the V gene TRBV7-8, with TRBD2 matching 7 bases. This CDR3 spans 14 amino acids. V gave up 5 bases and J gave up 2 bases; unmatched junction bases: 4. Germline lookup yields CDR1 SGHVS and CDR2 FQNEAQ. The CDR3 region is CASSLGGNTDTQYL. The DNA for the CDR3 is TGTGCCAGCAGCCTCGGGGGGAACACAGATACGCAGTATCTT.

The chain is built from TRBV18 and TRBJ2-1; the match to TRBD2 covers 8 bases. Germline V gene lookup returns CDR1 KGHSH and CDR2 LQKENI. V was clipped by 6 bases and J by 6 bases; unmatched bases: 13. This CDR3 spans 16 amino acids. CDR3 nucleotides: TGTGCCAGCTCCCGTGCGTCGAGCGGGAGAGGCAATGAGCAGTTCTTC. Its protein is CASSRASSGRGNEQFF.

Regarding this clonotype: Likely a read error: the CDR3 ends without its conserved phenylalanine or tryptophan. This chain connects TRBV11-2 to TRBJ1-1; D is ambiguous. The V and J ends lost 4 bases and 8 bases respectively, with 11 bases between them. Germline values: CDR1 SGHAT, CDR2 FQNNGV. The CDR3 has 12 residues. In DNA, the CDR3 is TGTGCCAGCAGCTCACTGGAGGTCGAAGCTTTCCTT. Its translation is CASSSLEVEAFL.

This clonotype was observed many times. This chain joins TRBV20-1 and TRBJ2-1; 10 nucleotides line up with TRBD2. Trimming at V came to 0 bases and at J to 0 bases, leaving 5 bases not matched to a gene. CDR3 length equals 17 residues. The germline CDR1 and CDR2 sequences are DFQATT and SNEGSKA (reference sequence). CDR3: CSARDPSGSSSYNEQFF. The CDR3 nucleotides read TGCAGTGCTAGAGACCCTAGCGGGAGTTCCTCCTACAATGAGCAGTTCTTC.

The table lists this clonotype with many counts. The chain links TRBV20-1 to TRBJ1-5; D is unclear. V was pared by 4 bases and J by 5 bases, with 12 bases between. This CDR3 region has 13 residues. In germline, CDR1 is DFQATT, CDR2 SNEGSKA (reference sequence). CDR3 sequence (DNA): TGCAGTGCTATTCAGAGGTTAGATCAGCCCCAGCATTTT. The encoded protein is CSAIQRLDQPQHF.

Comment on this clonotype: A much larger clone differs from this one at a single base, so this may be a read error. The chain has TRBV24-1 and TRBJ1-2, with D maybe TRBD1 (6 bases). The CDR3 sequence is 14 residues long. Germline values: CDR1 KGHDR, CDR2 SFDVKD. The DNA for the CDR3 is TGTACCACCAGTGACTGGGACACGAACTATGGCTACACCTTC. Translated: CTTSDWDTNYGYTF.

On this clonotype itself: A junction end diverges from the germline sequence, so it may reflect a read error. The V gene is TRBV7-7, the J gene TRBJ2-2; 8 bases agree with TRBD2. There are 14 residues in the CDR3. Germline loops: CDR1 SSHAT, CDR2 FNYEAQ (reference sequence). Here the CDR3 DNA reads TGTGCTAGCAGCTTTTCGACTAGCGCCGGGGAGCTGTTTTTT. Its translation: CASSFSTSAGELFF.

The V call is TRBV29-1, the J call TRBJ2-7; 7 nucleotides line up with TRBD1. Trimming at V came to 8 bases and at J to 7 bases, leaving 11 bases not matched to a gene. Germline CDR1 and CDR2: SQVTM and ANQGSEA. There are 12 residues in the CDR3. The CDR3 here is CSSSNRGVEQYF. In nucleotides, the CDR3 is TGCAGCAGCTCAAACAGGGGAGTTGAGCAGTACTTC.

The chain employs TRBV20-1 and TRBJ2-6; perhaps TRBD2 as D (5 bases). V was trimmed by 5 bases and J by 1 base, leaving 9 bases between them. From germline, CDR1 is DFQATT and CDR2 SNEGSKA (reference sequence). The CDR3 consists of 14 residues. Written as DNA, the CDR3 is TGCAGTGCTGGACGAGGGTCTGGGGCCAACGTCCTGACTTTC. Translated, it gives CSAGRGSGANVLTF.

This clonotype was observed at least ten times. It may be a read error: a sequence one base away is much more abundant. The chain links TRBV20-1 to TRBJ2-1; perhaps TRBD2 as D (5 bases). CDR1 DFQATT and CDR2 SNEGSKA come from the germline V gene (reference sequence). This CDR3 region has 12 residues. The DNA of the CDR3 is TGCAGTGCTCGGGAAGACGGCAATGAGCCGTTCTTC. Translation gives CSAREDGNEPFF.

This clonotype turned up a few times. As DNA, the CDR3 is TGTGCCAGCTCACCTTTATCAGGGTCCAATCAGCCCCAGCATTTT. Protein product: CASSPLSGSNQPQHF. J is TRBJ1-5 and V is TRBV18, with D perhaps matching TRBD1 (5 bases). The V end was cut by 3 bases, the J end by 3 bases, with 12 bases between. This CDR3 contains 15 residues. Germline V gene data show CDR1 as KGHSH and CDR2 as LQKENI.

The gene calls are TRBV11-2 and TRBJ2-7; 9 positions match TRBD1. Germline V gene data show CDR1 as SGHAT and CDR2 as FQNNGV. V shed 1 base, J shed 5 bases, and the junction held 6 bases outside the gene matches. This CDR3 has 15 residues. For the CDR3, the DNA is TGTGCCAGCAGCTTAGGGGACAGGGCGAGAAACGAGCAGTACTTC. This gives the protein CASSLGDRARNEQYF.

This clonotype was detected only once. The conserved phenylalanine or tryptophan normally closing the CDR3 is absent here, so this likely arose from a read error. The J gene is TRBJ2-3, the V gene TRBV24-1; D is ambiguous. This CDR3 has 13 amino acids. Germline V gene data show CDR1 as KGHDR and CDR2 as SFDVKD. With 3 bases removed from V and 10 bases from J, the gap between germline ends came to 13 bases. In DNA form, the CDR3 reads TGTGCCACCAGTGATGGGTACGGGCATGCGCAGTATCTT. It codes for CATSDGYGHAQYL.

A remark on this clonotype: Sequence at one end of the junction differs from germline and may be a read error. In DNA, the CDR3 is TGTGCCAGCAGCTTACGCGGGTACGCGCAGTACTTC. Amino acids: CASSLRGYAQYF. The chain links TRBV11-3 to TRBJ2-7; tentative D call: TRBD2 (5 bases). Germline V gene sequence: CDR1 SGHNT, CDR2 YENEEA. The CDR3 length is 12 residues.

With regard to this clonotype: Being one base from a much bigger clone, this may be a read error. J is TRBJ2-2 and V is TRBV6-1, with 8 nucleotides matching TRBD1. The ends lost 10 bases at V and 2 bases at J; junction bases unmatched: 15. The CDR3 is 17 residues long. Germline V lookup: CDR1 MNHNS, CDR2 SASEGT. The CDR3 spells CATSQSGQGKNTGELFF. In DNA, the CDR3 is TGTGCCACTAGCCAGTCAGGACAGGGCAAAAACACCGGGGAGCTGTTTTTT.